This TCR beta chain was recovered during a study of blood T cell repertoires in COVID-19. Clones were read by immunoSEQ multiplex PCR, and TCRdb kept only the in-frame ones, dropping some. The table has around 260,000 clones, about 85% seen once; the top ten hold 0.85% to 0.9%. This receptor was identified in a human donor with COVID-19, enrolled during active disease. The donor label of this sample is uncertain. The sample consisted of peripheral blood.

The CDR3 bases are TGCGCCAGCAGCTTGGTACTAGCGGCTTCCTACAATGAGCAGTTCTTC. This codes for CASSLVLAASYNEQFF. The chain combines TRBV5-1 with TRBJ2-1; 8 bases are shared with TRBD2. CDR1 SGHRS and CDR2 YFSETQ come from the germline V gene. V shed 0 bases and J 1 base; nucleotides not matched to a gene: 3. The CDR3 covers 16 residues.